The 8 T cell receptor beta chains below all came from one sample that was sequenced in a study of Ad26.COV2.S vaccination and SARS-CoV-2 variants. Some clones are missing from TCRdb's copy, which holds only in-frame ones; the method was immunoSEQ multiplex PCR. The repertoire holds nearly 400,000 clones, with approximately 91% as singletons. The treatment denotes: 15 to 20 received Ad26.COV2.S at low or high dose, single or two shots; several received placebo; per-sample allocation not given. The investigators took samples on day 63 after the first vaccine or placebo injection. The sample was peripheral blood, taken in a trial of Ad26.COV2.S vaccine versus placebo. These receptors all come from a person between 18 and 65 years old who received the Ad26.COV2.S COVID-19 vaccine or a placebo.

The rearrangement joins TRBV3-1 (or the pseudogene TRBV3-2) to TRBJ1-2; D may be TRBD1 (6 bases). CDR1 is LGHDT and CDR2 is YNNKEL in the germline V gene (reference sequence). The CDR3 has 15 amino acids. V dropped 1 base and J dropped 2 bases, with 11 bases sitting between them. The CDR3 region is CASSQALGGNYGYTF. The CDR3 DNA follows: TGTGCCAGCAGCCAAGCACTAGGGGGGAACTATGGCTACACCTTC.

V gene TRBV5-1 combines with J gene TRBJ1-6, with D uncertain. V was clipped by 1 base and J by 7 bases, with 15 bases between them. The CDR3 is made up of 16 amino acids. The germline V gene encodes CDR1 SGHRS and CDR2 YFSETQ. CDR3 nucleotide sequence: TGCGCCAGCAGCTTGCAAGGGTATGGAGGCAATTCACCCCTCCACTTT. Translation: CASSLQGYGGNSPLHF.

The CDR3 DNA reads TGTGCCAGCACAGGGGGCGCGGGTGGAAACACCATATATTTT. It translates to CASTGGAGGNTIYF. This rearrangement joins TRBV9 to TRBJ1-3, with TRBD1 identical over 8 bases. The CDR3 has 14 amino acids. The trim removed 6 bases at V and 3 bases at J, leaving 5 bases unmatched. Germline V gene lookup returns CDR1 SGDLS and CDR2 YYNGEE.

The chain recombines TRBV10-2 with TRBJ2-2; TRBD2 matches at 8 bases. Looked up from germline, CDR1 is WSHSY and CDR2 is SAAADI. V shed 6 bases and J 6 bases; nucleotides not matched to a gene: 12. CDR3 length: 16 amino acids. CDR3 in DNA: TGCGCCAGCAGAAATACCGGGACTAGGAGGGCCGGGGAGCTGTTTTTT. The encoded protein is CASRNTGTRRAGELFF.

The chain joins TRBV19 to TRBJ1-4, with D perhaps TRBD1 (5 bases). The CDR3 sequence is 11 residues long. Germline-derived CDR1 and CDR2 are LNHDA and SQIVND (reference sequence). The CDR3 sequence is CAEVGTACLFF. In DNA form, the CDR3 reads TGTGCGGAAGTTGGGACCGCCTGTCTGTTTTTT.

CDR3 sequence reads: CASSPPADTQYF. Here the CDR3 DNA reads TGTGCCAGCAGCCCCCCTGCGGATACGCAGTATTTT. The genes are TRBV28 and TRBJ2-3, with D hard to call. Trimming removed 6 bases from V and 6 bases from J, with 10 bases in between. Per the germline V gene, CDR1 is MDHEN and CDR2 is SYDVKM. This CDR3 spans 12 amino acids.

This clone is a singleton in its sample. The chain has TRBV13 and TRBJ2-1; maybe TRBD1 (5 bases). CDR1 PRHDT and CDR2 FYEKMQ come from the germline V gene (reference sequence). The length of the CDR3 is 14 residues. Trimming cost V 3 bases and J 5 bases, with 11 bases left between them. The CDR3 spells CASSLGRRNNEQFF. DNA for the CDR3: TGTGCCAGCAGCTTGGGGCGACGGAACAATGAGCAGTTCTTC.

This chain joins TRBV5-4 and TRBJ2-7; D possibly uses TRBD1 or TRBD2 (5 bases each). Germline V gene lookup returns CDR1 SGHNT and CDR2 YYREEE (reference sequence). The CDR3 totals 14 residues. Trimming shortened V by 3 bases and J by 5 bases, and 15 bases separated the two germline ends. The DNA for the CDR3 is TGTGCCAGCAGCTCCGGGACCAGGACTGACGAGCAGTACTTC. Amino acids: CASSSGTRTDEQYF. The full variable domain, in which reference TRBV5-4 and TRBJ2-7 provide the parts outside the CDR3, is ETGVTQSPTHLIKTRGQQVTLRCSSQSGHNTVSWYQQALGQGPQFIFQYYREEENGRGNFPPRFSGLQFPNYSSELNVNALELDDSALYLCASSSGTRTDEQYFGPGTRLTVT.